This T cell receptor beta chain was sequenced in a study of blood T cell repertoires in COVID-19. Source study methods: Estimation of nucleated cell counts relied on the amplification of reference gene primers. The protocol was immunoSEQ multiplex PCR, while the TCRdb copy is restricted to in-frame clones and leaves out a portion. The V and J calls and clone size come from that table; D and trimming were worked out from the DNA. The repertoire holds roughly 330,000 clones, about 90% seen once, with 5.3% in the top ten. Germline-derived CDR1 and CDR2 are SEHNR and FQNEAQ (reference sequence). The ends were cut back, 5 bases at V and 5 bases at J, with 15 bases in the middle. CDR3 size: 14 residues.

The chain has TRBV7-9 and TRBJ1-1, with D perhaps TRBD1 (5 bases). The source is a woman aged 25-40 years who had recovered from COVID-19. The sample comprised PBMCs or T cells enriched from blood (not recorded which). In DNA, the CDR3 is TGTGCCAGCAGCCGATCCGGGGGATGGACTGAAGCTTTCTTT. Encoded protein: CASSRSGGWTEAFF.